The rows below give T cell receptor beta chains drawn from one sample of a study of cytomegalovirus exposure and HLA in healthy donors. Assay: immunoSEQ multiplex PCR; the TCRdb copy retains only in-frame clones and omits some. The top ten clones hold more than 1.5% of a sample with about 120,000 clones, around 86% of them seen once. The material sequenced was PBMCs. The source of these receptors is a woman in her late teens or twenties in good health and CMV-seronegative. Each CDR3 is given with its conserved first and last residue. A D gene is named only where the DNA matches it firmly. For some rows the clone size is stated as once, few or many, or as a class when expanded; others skip it.

J | size | V | D | CDR3 | DNA
TRBJ2-3 | - | TRBV5-1 | TRBD2 | CASSLGVSGRALTDTQYF | TGCGCCAGCAGCTTGGGGGTTAGCGGGAGGGCCCTCACAGATACGCAGTATTTT
TRBJ1-2 | - | TRBV6-5 | TRBD1 | CASSWGQGGGYTF | TGTGCCAGCAGTTGGGGACAGGGAGGTGGCTACACCTTC
TRBJ2-1 | - | TRBV6-5 | TRBD2 | CASSQRESFYNEQFF | TGTGCCAGCAGCCAGCGGGAGTCGTTTTACAATGAGCAGTTCTTC
TRBJ2-7 | - | TRBV10-2 | - | CASSISRNPLYEQYF | TGCGCCAGCAGTATTTCGCGGAACCCCCTCTACGAGCAGTACTTC
TRBJ1-4 | - | TRBV11-3 | - | CASSAAPPEATNEKLFF | TGTGCCAGCAGCGCGGCCCCTCCCGAAGCAACTAATGAAAAACTGTTTTTT
TRBJ1-1 | - | TRBV9 | - | CASSVAQGNTEAFF | TGTGCCAGCAGCGTAGCCCAGGGGAACACTGAAGCTTTCTTT
TRBJ2-3 | few | TRBV6-4 | TRBD1 | CASRIADRGRVWTDTQYF | TGTGCCAGCAGGATCGCGGACAGGGGGCGCGTATGGACAGATACGCAGTATTTT
TRBJ2-7 | - | TRBV13 | TRBD2 | CASSFGTSSRAVYEQYF | TGTGCCAGCAGTTTTGGGACTAGCTCGAGGGCAGTTTACGAGCAGTACTTC
TRBJ2-7 | once | TRBV4-1 | TRBD1 | CASSPQGNEQYF | TGCGCCAGCAGCCCACAGGGGAACGAGCAGTACTTC
TRBJ2-6 | - | TRBV28 | - | CASLRTGGISGANVLTF | TGTGCCAGCCTTAGGACAGGAGGGATCTCTGGGGCCAACGTCCTGACTTTC
TRBJ2-3 | - | TRBV6-1 | - | CASTETSPEPDTQYF | TGTGCCAGCACCGAGACTAGTCCAGAACCAGATACGCAGTATTTT
TRBJ1-4 | - | TRBV9 | TRBD1 | CASSVLPGTGVNEKLFF | TGTGCCAGCAGCGTGCTCCCCGGGACAGGGGTTAACGAAAAACTGTTTTTT
TRBJ1-1 | - | TRBV13 | - | CASSLGGGHLNTEAFF | TGTGCCAGCAGCTTAGGAGGGGGTCACCTTAACACTGAAGCTTTCTTT
TRBJ2-4 | - | TRBV6-4 | TRBD2 | CASSGPGLANNLAKNIQYF | TGTGCCAGCAGTGGCCCGGGACTAGCGAATAACTTAGCCAAAAACATTCAGTACTTC
TRBJ2-7 | - | TRBV9 | - | CASSVGNSAHEQYF | TGTGCCAGCAGCGTAGGTAATAGCGCCCACGAGCAGTACTTC
TRBJ2-7 | - | TRBV28 | - | CASSFDREAYEQYF | TGTGCCAGCAGTTTCGACAGGGAGGCCTACGAGCAGTACTTC
TRBJ2-6 | - | TRBV13 | TRBD2 | CASSLRLAGSGANVLTF | TGTGCCAGCAGCTTAAGACTAGCGGGATCTGGGGCCAACGTCCTGACTTTC
TRBJ2-7 | - | TRBV15 | - | CATSTTGSYEQYF | TGTGCCACCAGTACTACAGGGTCCTACGAGCAGTACTTC
TRBJ2-3 | - | TRBV5-1 | - | CASSWDFSSTDTQYF | TGCGCCAGCAGTTGGGACTTCTCTAGCACAGATACGCAGTATTTT
TRBJ1-4 | - | TRBV5-1 | - | CASSLAVATNEKLFF | TGCGCCAGCAGCTTGGCGGTTGCAACTAATGAAAAACTGTTTTTT
TRBJ2-1 | few | TRBV14 | TRBD1 | CASRSTGAYNEQFF | TGTGCCAGCAGATCGACAGGGGCCTACAATGAGCAGTTCTTC
TRBJ2-3 | - | TRBV14 | - | CASSQDTMADTQYF | TGTGCCAGCAGCCAAGATACAATGGCAGATACGCAGTATTTT
TRBJ2-1 | - | TRBV6-4 | TRBD2 | CASSDEGVAGVEQFF | TGTGCCAGCAGTGACGAGGGGGTAGCGGGAGTAGAGCAGTTCTTC
TRBJ1-1 | - | TRBV6-5 | - | CASSSGLRTEAFF | TGTGCCAGCAGCTCAGGGCTACGGACTGAAGCTTTCTTT
TRBJ2-3 | - | TRBV5-4 | TRBD2 | CASSQELAGGPEDTQYF | TGTGCCAGCAGCCAAGAACTAGCGGGAGGGCCGGAAGATACGCAGTATTTT